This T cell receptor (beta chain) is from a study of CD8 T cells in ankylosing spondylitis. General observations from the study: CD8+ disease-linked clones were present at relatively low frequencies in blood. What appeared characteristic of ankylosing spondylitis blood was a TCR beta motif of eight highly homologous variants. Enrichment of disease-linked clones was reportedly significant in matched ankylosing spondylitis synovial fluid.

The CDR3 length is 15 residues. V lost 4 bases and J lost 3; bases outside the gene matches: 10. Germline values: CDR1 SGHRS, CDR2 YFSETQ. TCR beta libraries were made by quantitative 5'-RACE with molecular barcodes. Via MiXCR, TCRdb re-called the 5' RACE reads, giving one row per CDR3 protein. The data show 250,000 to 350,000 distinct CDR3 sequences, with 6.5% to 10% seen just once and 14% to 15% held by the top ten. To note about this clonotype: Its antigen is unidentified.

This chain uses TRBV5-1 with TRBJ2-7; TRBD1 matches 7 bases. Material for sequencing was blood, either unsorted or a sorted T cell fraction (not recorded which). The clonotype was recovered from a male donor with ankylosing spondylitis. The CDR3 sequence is CASSLGGQWSYEQYF. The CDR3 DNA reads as TGCGCCAGCAGCCTAGGGGGACAGTGGAGCTACGAGCAGTACTTC.